The source of this T cell receptor beta chain is a study of T cells after yellow fever vaccination. The germline V gene has CDR1 MDHEN and CDR2 SYDVKM. V was shortened by 5 bases and J by 6 bases, with 14 bases between the two germline ends. This CDR3 spans 13 amino acids. A remark on this clonotype: No antigen is known for it.

Broader study findings: Peaking on day 5 versus 15, the secondary response was faster but weaker. Primary-vaccination clones mostly resurfaced post-booster (96% CD4, approximately 90% CD8).

TCRdb analysed the 5' RACE reads with MiXCR anew, one entry per CDR3 protein. The data contain about 320,000 distinct CDR3 sequences, around 10% of them seen just once; the ten biggest clones take up roughly 3%. The source is a man aged 18 to 35 who received the YFV17D yellow fever vaccine. The J gene is TRBJ2-7, the V gene TRBV28; perhaps TRBD1 as D (5 bases). This specimen consisted of CD4+ T cells sorted from PBMCs, obtained 45 days after the yellow fever booster vaccination. The CDR3 region is CASSATALSEQYV. In nucleotides, the CDR3 is TGTGCCAGCAGTGCGACAGCCCTGTCCGAGCAGTACGTC.